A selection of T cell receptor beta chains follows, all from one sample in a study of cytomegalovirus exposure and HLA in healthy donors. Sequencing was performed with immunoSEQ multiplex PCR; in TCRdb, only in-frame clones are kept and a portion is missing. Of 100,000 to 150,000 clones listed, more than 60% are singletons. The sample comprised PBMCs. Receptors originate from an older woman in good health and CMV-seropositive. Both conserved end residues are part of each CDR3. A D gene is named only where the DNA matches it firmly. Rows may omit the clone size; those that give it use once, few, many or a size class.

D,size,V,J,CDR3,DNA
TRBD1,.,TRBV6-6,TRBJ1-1,CASSYPGTGSTEAFF,TGTGCCAGCAGTTACCCCGGGACAGGGAGCACTGAAGCTTTCTTT
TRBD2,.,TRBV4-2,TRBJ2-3,CASRLSLAGVVGDTQYF,TGTGCCAGCAGACTATCATTGGCGGGAGTGGTTGGAGATACGCAGTATTTT
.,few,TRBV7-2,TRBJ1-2,CASSLVAVRGGQGYTF,TGTGCCAGCAGCTTGGTTGCGGTCAGGGGCGGTCAGGGCTACACCTTC
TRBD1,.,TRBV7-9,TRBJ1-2,CASSRRSGTGVGYTF,TGTGCCAGCAGTCGCAGATCTGGGACAGGGGTTGGCTACACCTTC
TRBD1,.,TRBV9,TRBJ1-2,CASSLPPGQGAGYGYTF,TGTGCCAGCAGCCTGCCCCCGGGACAGGGGGCTGGCTATGGCTACACCTTC
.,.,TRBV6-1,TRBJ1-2,CASSDLLATPTGNYGYTF,TGTGCCAGCAGTGATCTTCTGGCTACCCCCACAGGGAACTATGGCTACACCTTC
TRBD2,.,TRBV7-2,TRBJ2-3,CASSFRTSGPSTDTQYF,TGTGCCAGCAGCTTTCGGACTAGCGGGCCTAGCACAGATACGCAGTATTTT
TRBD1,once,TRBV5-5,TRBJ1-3,CASTLPGTGGNTIYF,TGTGCCAGCACCCTACCCGGGACAGGGGGAAACACCATATATTTT
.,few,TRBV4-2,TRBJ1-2,CASSPVGRGVSGYTF,TGTGCCAGCAGCCCCGTGGGGAGGGGCGTAAGTGGCTACACCTTC
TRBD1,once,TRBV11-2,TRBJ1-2,CASSQGQLGYGYTF,TGTGCCAGCAGCCAGGGACAGTTGGGCTATGGCTACACCTTC
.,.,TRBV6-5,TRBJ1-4,CASSKTQGKDEKLFF,TGTGCCAGCAGTAAGACGCAGGGAAAAGATGAAAAACTGTTTTTT
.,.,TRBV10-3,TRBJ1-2,CAISESAAARKYGYTF,TGTGCCATCAGTGAGTCGGCAGCGGCCCGGAAATATGGCTACACCTTC
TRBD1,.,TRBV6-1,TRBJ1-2,CASSERDRLYGYTF,TGTGCCAGCAGTGAAAGGGACAGACTCTATGGCTACACCTTC
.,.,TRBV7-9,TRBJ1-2,CAGALANYGYTF,TGTGCGGGGGCCTTAGCTAACTATGGCTACACCTTC
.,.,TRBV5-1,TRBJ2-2,CASSLASDNTGELFF,TGCGCCAGCAGCTTGGCATCAGATAACACCGGGGAGCTGTTTTTT
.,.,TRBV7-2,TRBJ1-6,CASSRAEGLVSPLHF,TGTGCCAGCAGCCGCGCGGAGGGATTAGTTTCACCCCTCCACTTT
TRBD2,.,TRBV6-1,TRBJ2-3,CASSDPAGATDTQYF,TGTGCCAGCAGTGACCCCGCGGGAGCCACAGATACGCAGTATTTT
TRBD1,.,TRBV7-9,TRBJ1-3,CASSFNRDRPGGNTIYF,TGTGCCAGCAGCTTCAACCGGGACAGGCCGGGCGGAAACACCATATATTTT
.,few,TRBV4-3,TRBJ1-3,CASSQDRAPSGNTIYF,TGCGCCAGCAGCCAAGACAGGGCCCCCTCTGGAAACACCATATATTTT
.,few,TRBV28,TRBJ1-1,CASSFPMGATEAFF,TGTGCCAGCAGCTTCCCTATGGGGGCCACTGAAGCTTTCTTT
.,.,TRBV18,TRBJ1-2,CASTLDSNYGYTF,TGTGCCAGCACCCTCGACAGCAACTATGGCTACACCTTC
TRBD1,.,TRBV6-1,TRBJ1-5,CASRPRDRANQPQHF,TGTGCCAGCAGACCGCGGGACAGGGCTAATCAGCCCCAGCATTTT
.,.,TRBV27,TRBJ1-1,CASSSPISPLEAFF,TGTGCCAGCAGTTCCCCGATTAGCCCCTTGGAAGCTTTCTTT
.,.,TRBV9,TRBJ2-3,CASTESLADTDTQYF,TGTGCCAGCACCGAGTCCTTAGCTGACACAGATACGCAGTATTTT
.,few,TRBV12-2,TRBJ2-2,CASRLSLPIAVRAFTGELFF,TGTGCAAGTCGCTTATCACTCCCTATAGCGGTTAGGGCATTCACCGGGGAGCTGTTTTTT
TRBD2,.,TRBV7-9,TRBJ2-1,CASSLEVAGVNEQFF,TGTGCCAGCAGCTTAGAGGTAGCGGGAGTCAATGAGCAGTTCTTC
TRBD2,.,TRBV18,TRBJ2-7,CASSPRRLAGDFSYEQYF,TGTGCCAGCTCACCCCGGCGTCTAGCGGGGGACTTCTCCTACGAGCAGTACTTC
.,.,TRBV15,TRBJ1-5,CATSNRVGNQPQHF,TGTGCCACCAGCAACAGGGTTGGCAATCAGCCCCAGCATTTT
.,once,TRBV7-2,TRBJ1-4,CASSLRQAEKLFF,TGTGCCAGCAGCCTACGACAAGCAGAAAAACTGTTTTTT
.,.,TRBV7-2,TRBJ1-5,CASSLSGGHLNQPQHF,TGTGCCAGCAGCTTATCTGGGGGACACCTCAATCAGCCCCAGCATTTT
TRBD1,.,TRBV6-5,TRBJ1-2,CASSTRPQGNYGYTF,TGTGCCAGCAGTACGAGACCACAGGGGAACTATGGCTACACCTTC
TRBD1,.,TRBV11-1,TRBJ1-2,CASSLSGQGATGYTF,TGTGCCAGCAGCTTATCGGGACAGGGGGCGACCGGCTACACCTTC
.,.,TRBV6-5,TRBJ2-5,CASSSTLDQETQYF,TGTGCCAGCAGTTCCACCCTAGACCAAGAGACCCAGTACTTC
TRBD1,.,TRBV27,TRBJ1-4,CASSGTATNEKLFF,TGTGCCAGCAGTGGGACAGCAACTAATGAAAAACTGTTTTTT
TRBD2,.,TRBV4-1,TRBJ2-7,CASSQDLSGRAGYEQYF,TGCGCCAGCAGCCAGGACTTGAGCGGGAGGGCCGGTTACGAGCAGTACTTC
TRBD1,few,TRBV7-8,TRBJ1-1,CASSFSPGQEAFF,TGTGCCAGCAGCTTCTCCCCGGGACAGGAAGCTTTCTTT
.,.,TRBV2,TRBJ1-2,CASSPSGPNYGYTF,TGTGCCAGCAGTCCCTCGGGTCCCAACTATGGCTACACCTTC
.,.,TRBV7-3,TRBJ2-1,CASSLIRTQYNEQFF,TGTGCCAGCAGCTTAATCCGGACACAATACAATGAGCAGTTCTTC
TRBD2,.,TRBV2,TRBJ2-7,CASSGTSDYEQYF,TGTGCCAGTTCCGGGACTAGCGATTACGAGCAGTACTTC
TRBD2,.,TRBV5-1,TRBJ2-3,CASSIALAGGADTQYF,TGCGCCAGCAGCATAGCCCTAGCGGGGGGTGCAGATACGCAGTATTTT
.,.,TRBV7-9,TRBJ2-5,CASSLSFGGAQTQYF,TGTGCCAGCAGCTTATCGTTCGGGGGAGCGCAGACCCAGTACTTC
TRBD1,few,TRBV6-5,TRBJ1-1,CASSGQGRAEAFF,TGTGCCAGCAGTGGACAGGGCAGGGCTGAAGCTTTCTTT
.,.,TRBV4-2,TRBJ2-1,CASSQDLEQTNEQFF,TGTGCCAGCAGCCAAGATTTGGAACAGACCAATGAGCAGTTCTTC
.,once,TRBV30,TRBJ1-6,CAWSAWGGDSPLHF,TGTGCCTGGAGTGCGTGGGGCGGAGATTCACCCCTCCACTTT
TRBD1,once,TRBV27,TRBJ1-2,CASSKTGGVGYTF,TGTGCCAGCAGTAAGACAGGGGGCGTTGGCTACACCTTC
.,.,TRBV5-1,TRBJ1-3,CASSASLSGIGNTIYF,TGCGCCAGCAGCGCATCCCTCTCCGGGATTGGAAACACCATATATTTT
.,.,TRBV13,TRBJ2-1,CASSLVGRSNNEQFF,TGTGCCAGCAGCTTAGTAGGGAGATCGAACAATGAGCAGTTCTTC
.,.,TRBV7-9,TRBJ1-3,CASSLGAGSGSGNTIYF,TGTGCCAGCAGCTTAGGAGCTGGATCGGGTTCTGGAAACACCATATATTTT
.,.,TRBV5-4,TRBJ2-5,CASSPNRGGETQYF,TGTGCCAGCAGCCCGAACAGGGGAGGAGAGACCCAGTACTTC
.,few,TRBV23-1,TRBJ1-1,CASSQSCEGNTEAFF,TGCGCCAGCAGTCAATCCTGTGAGGGGAACACTGAAGCTTTCTTT
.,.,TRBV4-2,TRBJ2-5,CASSQSLSGKETQYF,TGTGCCAGCAGCCAATCTCTAAGCGGAAAAGAGACCCAGTACTTC
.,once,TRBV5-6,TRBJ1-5,CASSRGQFNQPQHF,TGTGCCAGCAGCCGCGGACAGTTCAATCAGCCCCAGCATTTT